This TCR beta chain was recovered during a study of OX40 agonist ivuxolimab in advanced cancers. The overall study: The dose-escalation group included hepatocellular carcinoma, melanoma, renal cell carcinoma and head and neck cancer.

The CDR3 contains 13 residues. The germline V gene encodes CDR1 MNHEY and CDR2 SMNVEV (reference sequence). Trimming took off 3 bases at V and 2 bases at J, with 8 bases between the two ends. Assay used: immunoSEQ multiplex PCR; TCRdb lists only in-frame clones, some missing. The data contain 8,000 to 10,000 clones, around 70% of them singletons. The rearrangement uses TRBV27 and TRBJ2-7; the D is unclear. The receptor was derived from an adult with an advanced solid tumor such as melanoma, head and neck, liver or kidney cancer. Sequenced material: CD4+ or CD8+ T cells sorted from blood, taken in a trial of the OX40 agonist ivuxolimab. CDR3 coding DNA: TGTGCCAGCAGTTTCGGCGAAACCTACGAGCAGTACTTC. Translated: CASSFGETYEQYF.